The 25 T cell receptor beta chains below all came from one sample that was sequenced in a study of blood T cell repertoires in COVID-19. The data were produced by immunoSEQ multiplex PCR, yet TCRdb's version contains in-frame clones alone and is incomplete. The sample has a few hundred thousand clones; approximately 90% are singletons. The material sequenced was peripheral blood. These receptors all stem from a man aged 50-60 years with acute or convalescent COVID-19.

The chain carries TRBV6-6 and TRBJ1-5, with 12 bases fitting TRBD1. Germline-derived CDR1 and CDR2 are MNHNY and SVGAGI (reference sequence). This CDR3 region has 16 residues. J was trimmed by 3 bases and V by 4 bases; bases with no gene match: 4. CDR3 sequence reads: CASSSGQGANNQPQHF. CDR3 coding DNA: TGTGCCAGCAGTTCGGGACAGGGGGCGAACAATCAGCCCCAGCATTTT.

The chain is built from TRBV6-5 and TRBJ1-6; tentative D call: TRBD1 (6 bases). Trimming shortened V by 7 bases and J by 5 bases, and 12 bases separated the two germline ends. The germline V gene encodes CDR1 MNHEY and CDR2 SVGAGI. The CDR3 contains 14 residues. For the CDR3, the DNA is TGTGCCAGCACCGACAGGAGTGATAATTCACCCCTCCACTTT. Its protein product is CASTDRSDNSPLHF.

This chain joins TRBV5-1 and TRBJ1-1; perhaps TRBD1 as D (5 bases). The CDR3 loop spans 14 amino acids. Trimming removed 4 bases at V and 1 base at J, with 11 bases between. CDR1 is SGHRS and CDR2 is YFSETQ in the germline V gene. The CDR3 here is CASSTETGNTEAFF. The CDR3 coding sequence is TGCGCCAGCAGCACCGAAACAGGGAACACTGAAGCTTTCTTT.

This clone has only a few counts. This chain links TRBV2 with TRBJ1-2, with 9 nucleotides matching TRBD1. Germline V lookup: CDR1 SNHLY, CDR2 FYNNEI. The junction had 4 bases not matched to a gene; V was cut back by 4 bases and J by 4 bases. This CDR3 is 14 amino acids long. In DNA, the CDR3 is TGTGCCAGCAGTGGACAGGGGGAGGTCTATGGCTACACCTTC. It yields the protein CASSGQGEVYGYTF.

This clone appeared once. The chain links TRBV10-1 to TRBJ2-5; possibly TRBD1 for D (5 bases). The length of the CDR3 is 12 residues. The germline gives CDR1 WNHNN, CDR2 SYGVQD (reference sequence). Trimming removed 2 bases at V and 4 bases at J, with 5 bases between. CDR3 sequence reads: CASSERGETQYF. The CDR3 coding sequence is TGCGCCAGCAGTGAGAGGGGAGAGACCCAGTACTTC.

The V gene is TRBV3-1 (or the pseudogene TRBV3-2), the J gene TRBJ2-7, with TRBD1 as a possible D gene (6 bases). Trimming shortened V by 0 bases and J by 4 bases, and 16 bases separated the two germline ends. Germline CDR1 is LGHDT and CDR2 is YNNKEL (reference sequence). The CDR3 consists of 16 residues. CDR3 residues: CASSQDRAGTIYEQYF. CDR3 sequence (DNA): TGTGCCAGCAGCCAAGATAGGGCCGGGACAATATACGAGCAGTACTTC.

This clone was found once. The V and J genes are TRBV20-1 and TRBJ2-7, with 8 bases fitting TRBD2. In germline, CDR1 is DFQATT, CDR2 SNEGSKA (reference sequence). CDR3 length equals 11 residues. The CDR3 DNA follows: TGCAGCGCCACTAGCGGCTACGAGCAGTACTTC. Translation: CSATSGYEQYF.

The rearrangement uses TRBV7-9 and TRBJ2-7; TRBD1 agrees at 7 bases. Germline V gene lookup returns CDR1 SEHNR and CDR2 FQNEAQ (reference sequence). The ends lost 6 bases at V and 0 bases at J; junction bases unmatched: 8. The CDR3 extends over 15 amino acids. The CDR3 loop is CASSSFRDSSYEQYF. The DNA of the CDR3 is TGTGCCAGCAGTTCATTCCGGGACAGCTCCTACGAGCAGTACTTC.

V and J are TRBV7-9 and TRBJ2-1; TRBD1 matches at 10 bases. This CDR3 has 15 amino acids. Germline CDR1 is SEHNR and CDR2 is FQNEAQ (reference sequence). The ends lost 4 bases at V and 10 bases at J; junction bases unmatched: 10. This CDR3 reads CASSSEGQGTEEQFF. CDR3 in DNA: TGTGCCAGCAGCTCGGAGGGACAGGGGACAGAAGAGCAGTTCTTC.

In its sample, this clone was seen a few times. This same CDR3 is encoded by further DNA sequences in the sample. The chain has TRBV6-5 and TRBJ1-1; D uncertain. The CDR3 runs 12 residues. CDR1 and CDR2 (germline): MNHEY, SVGAGI. V lost 6 bases, J lost 0 bases, and 5 bases lay in between. The CDR3 protein is CASRTVNTEAFF. The CDR3 DNA is TGTGCCAGCAGAACGGTGAACACTGAAGCTTTCTTT.

This chain uses TRBV6-1 with TRBJ1-2; 9 bases fit TRBD1. With V trimmed by 4 bases and J by 8 bases, 17 bases remained unmatched. Germline-derived CDR1 and CDR2 are MNHNS and SASEGT. This CDR3 has 17 amino acids. The CDR3 reads CASSVVPQGAKLKGYTF. The CDR3 DNA is TGTGCCAGCAGTGTAGTTCCACAGGGGGCGAAGTTGAAAGGCTACACCTTC.

The V call is TRBV9, the J call TRBJ2-1, with 7 bases aligning to TRBD2. V gave up 0 bases and J gave up 9 bases; unmatched junction bases: 12. The CDR3 is 16 amino acids. CDR1 and CDR2 from the germline V gene are SGDLS and YYNGEE. Here the CDR3 reads CASSVVLTSSLGEQFF. The CDR3 nucleotides are TGTGCCAGCAGCGTAGTCTTGACTAGCTCGCTGGGTGAGCAGTTCTTC.

This chain uses TRBV5-1 with TRBJ1-6; 8 positions match TRBD1. V shed 4 bases, J shed 4 bases, and the junction held 4 bases outside the gene matches. From germline, CDR1 is SGHRS and CDR2 YFSETQ. This CDR3 region has 15 residues. CDR3 bases: TGCGCCAGCAGCACGGGACAGGAGTATAATTCACCCCTCCACTTT. This sequence encodes CASSTGQEYNSPLHF.

V usage is TRBV19 and J usage is TRBJ1-2; D gene ambiguous. V was pared by 9 bases and J by 3 bases, with 14 bases between. The CDR3 runs to 13 residues. Germline CDR1 and CDR2: LNHDA and SQIVND (reference sequence). CDR3 nucleotide sequence: TGTGCCAGCATGCTGGCTCCAGACTATGGCTACACCTTC. Translated: CASMLAPDYGYTF.

The chain carries TRBV6-5 and TRBJ1-5; 7 bases line up with TRBD1. Germline CDR1 MNHEY, CDR2 SVGAGI. The trim removed 6 bases at V and 4 bases at J, leaving 6 bases unmatched. This CDR3 has 14 residues. The CDR3 reads CASSEGQWNQPQHF. CDR3 nucleotides: TGTGCCAGCAGCGAGGGACAGTGGAATCAGCCCCAGCATTTT.

The chain has TRBV5-1 and TRBJ1-1, with a possible D match to TRBD1 (6 bases). The CDR3 is 14 residues long. V dropped 9 bases and J dropped 6 bases, with 21 bases sitting between them. CDR1 and CDR2 from the germline V gene are SGHRS and YFSETQ. The CDR3 reads CATPGEGSGPEAFF. CDR3 DNA: TGCGCCACCCCAGGGGAGGGTTCCGGACCTGAAGCTTTCTTT.

This clone has a single count. The chain employs TRBV3-1 (or the pseudogene TRBV3-2) and TRBJ2-7; D uncertain. Trimming left V 1 base short and J 2 bases short, with 9 bases between. The germline V gene has CDR1 LGHDT and CDR2 YNNKEL (reference sequence). This CDR3 comprises 14 residues. The CDR3 nucleotides read TGTGCCAGCAGCCAAGCCAGACTTCCCTACGAGCAGTACTTC. Residues: CASSQARLPYEQYF.

This rearrangement joins TRBV11-3 to TRBJ2-1; 8 bases are shared with TRBD1. Trimming cost V 6 bases and J 9 bases; bases outside gene matches: 13. The CDR3 has 15 residues. The V gene's germline CDR1 is SGHNT and CDR2 YENEEA. The DNA for the CDR3 is TGTGCCAGCAGTTCCGGGACAGGCCCTTTCGTTGAGCAGTTCTTC. Its translation: CASSSGTGPFVEQFF.

This rearrangement joins TRBV18 to TRBJ1-5, with 9 nucleotides matching TRBD1. With V trimmed by 3 bases and J by 4 bases, 7 bases remained unmatched. CDR1 KGHSH and CDR2 LQKENI come from the germline V gene. The CDR3 runs to 16 residues. The CDR3 DNA follows: TGTGCCAGCTCACCTTCTCCGACAGGGGGGAATCAGCCCCAGCATTTT. It codes for CASSPSPTGGNQPQHF.

This chain links TRBV6-5 with TRBJ2-5, with 8 bases matching TRBD1. V was clipped by 6 bases and J by 3 bases; unmatched bases: 3. The CDR3 is made up of 13 amino acids. The germline V gene encodes CDR1 MNHEY and CDR2 SVGAGI. The CDR3 DNA is TGTGCCAGCAGGACAGGGGTTGAAGAGACCCAGTACTTC. Translating it yields CASRTGVEETQYF.

The chain combines TRBV5-8 with TRBJ1-5; weak D call: TRBD1 (5 bases). V lost 2 bases and J 11 bases, leaving 17 bases between the germline ends. CDR1 and CDR2 from the germline V gene are SGHTS and YDEGEE. This CDR3 is 14 amino acids long. The CDR3 protein is CASSFTGPNMAQHF. The CDR3, as DNA: TGTGCCAGCAGCTTTACAGGTCCCAACATGGCCCAGCATTTT.

The chain links TRBV5-1 to TRBJ2-7; 7 bases fit TRBD1. Trimming at V came to 0 bases and at J to 4 bases, leaving 4 bases not matched to a gene. This CDR3 comprises 14 residues. Germline V gene data show CDR1 as SGHRS and CDR2 as YFSETQ. CDR3 nucleotide sequence: TGCGCCAGCAGCTTGGACAGGGGTGGTTACGAGCAGTACTTC. Translated, it gives CASSLDRGGYEQYF.

The chain couples TRBV5-1 to TRBJ1-1; TRBD1 agrees at 7 bases. J gave up 1 base and V 4 bases, and 7 bases lay outside the gene matches. CDR3 length equals 15 residues. Germline V lookup: CDR1 SGHRS, CDR2 YFSETQ. DNA of the CDR3: TGCGCCAGCAGCCTCAACAGGGGTTCGAACACTGAAGCTTTCTTT. It yields the protein CASSLNRGSNTEAFF.

The CDR3 spells CASVAIAANQETQYF. The CDR3 DNA reads as TGTGCCAGCGTAGCCATTGCAGCGAACCAAGAGACCCAGTACTTC. The J gene is TRBJ2-5, the V gene TRBV27; D ambiguous. Germline CDR1 and CDR2: MNHEY and SMNVEV (reference sequence). V lost 8 bases and J 0 bases, leaving 16 bases between the germline ends. The CDR3 has 15 amino acids.

The chain links TRBV5-8 to TRBJ1-1; maybe TRBD1 (6 bases). Germline CDR1 and CDR2: SGHTS and YDEGEE. The CDR3 spans 14 residues. Deletions cut 5 bases from V and 3 bases from J, with 14 bases between. In DNA, the CDR3 is TGTGCCAGCAGTCTTGGGGCAGGGGACACTGAAGCTTTCTTT. Residues: CASSLGAGDTEAFF.